The 15 T cell receptor beta chains reported below all come from one sample, sequenced in a study of blood T cell repertoires in COVID-19. The table came from immunoSEQ multiplex PCR; TCRdb's copy has only in-frame clones and leaves some out. The sample has more than 450,000 clones, around 87% seen once. Input material: PBMCs or T cells enriched from blood (not recorded which). These receptor sequences come from a woman in her late teens or twenties who had recovered from COVID-19.

A word on this clone: Other DNA sequences in this sample translate to the same CDR3. The chain has TRBV20-1 and TRBJ2-5; D is ambiguous. CDR1 and CDR2 (germline): DFQATT, SNEGSKA (reference sequence). V lost 5 bases and J 2 bases, leaving 3 bases between the germline ends. This CDR3 has 10 amino acids. CDR3 nucleotide sequence: TGCAGTGCTCTTCAAGAGACCCAGTACTTC. Amino acids: CSALQETQYF.

Concerning this clone itself: Other nucleotide sequences from this sample produce the same CDR3. The chain joins TRBV27 to TRBJ1-1, with D hard to call. The CDR3 contains 13 residues. Germline assignment: CDR1 MNHEY and CDR2 SMNVEV (reference sequence). Trimming pared 2 bases from V and 3 bases from J, leaving 7 bases between. Here the CDR3 DNA reads TGTGCCAGCAGTTTAACGGTTTACACTGAAGCTTTCTTT. Translated, it gives CASSLTVYTEAFF.

The CDR3 DNA is TGTGCCAGCAGTTACGCGGGGACAGCCGCAGATACGCAGTATTTT. It translates to CASSYAGTAADTQYF. The genes are TRBV6-5 and TRBJ2-3, with D perhaps matching TRBD1 (7 bases). The CDR3 is 15 residues long. V was pared by 2 bases and J by 4 bases, with 13 bases between. CDR1 is MNHEY, CDR2 SVGAGI, per germline.

The chain is built from TRBV7-9 and TRBJ1-6; D remains unclear. CDR3 size: 13 residues. Trimming stripped 5 bases from V and 5 bases from J, with 7 bases between. Germline lookup yields CDR1 SEHNR and CDR2 FQNEAQ (reference sequence). Here the CDR3 DNA reads TGTGCCAGCAGCCTACTTGATAATTCACCCCTCCACTTT. Translation gives CASSLLDNSPLHF.

The chain employs TRBV29-1 and TRBJ2-6, with TRBD1 identical over 7 bases. Germline V gene sequence: CDR1 SQVTM, CDR2 ANQGSEA. V gave up 2 bases and J gave up 4 bases; unmatched junction bases: 11. This CDR3 contains 17 residues. The CDR3 DNA sequence: TGCAGCGTTGAATACCCAGGGGGAGTAAGAGGGGCCAACGTCCTGACTTTC. It translates to CSVEYPGGVRGANVLTF.

The chain employs TRBV28 and TRBJ2-1; perhaps TRBD2 as D (5 bases). The length of the CDR3 is 16 residues. Trimming took 3 bases from V and 0 from J, leaving 12 bases between them. The germline V gene encodes CDR1 MDHEN and CDR2 SYDVKM. CDR3 nucleotides: TGTGCCAGCAGTTTTGCTAAGCGGAGCTCCTACAATGAGCAGTTCTTC. It is translated as CASSFAKRSSYNEQFF.

The chain combines TRBV18 with TRBJ2-7; D is perhaps TRBD1 (5 bases). V was trimmed by 2 bases and J by 7 bases, leaving 12 bases between them. CDR1 and CDR2 (germline): KGHSH, LQKENI. This CDR3 is 13 amino acids long. DNA of the CDR3: TGTGCCAGCTCACCAAGCCAGGGTGATGAGCAGTACTTC. Translated, it gives CASSPSQGDEQYF.

The chain couples TRBV27 to TRBJ2-3; 11 bases align to TRBD2. Germline V gene sequence: CDR1 MNHEY, CDR2 SMNVEV (reference sequence). J was trimmed by 5 bases and V by 5 bases; bases with no gene match: 6. The CDR3 consists of 15 residues. The CDR3 bases are TGTGCCAGCAGTGTCCGACTAGCGGGGCGAGATACGCAGTATTTT. This sequence encodes CASSVRLAGRDTQYF.

This clone was detected only once. The chain carries TRBV7-9 and TRBJ2-1, with 7 bases fitting TRBD1. CDR3 size: 12 residues. CDR1 and CDR2 (germline): SEHNR, FQNEAQ (reference sequence). Losses at the gene ends were 6 bases for V and 10 bases for J; bases not matched to a gene: 6. The CDR3 DNA is TGTGCCAGCAGTCATACAGGGGAAGAGCAGTTCTTC. Translation gives CASSHTGEEQFF. Supplemented by reference TRBV7-9 and TRBJ2-1, the full variable domain reads DTGVSQNPRHKITKRGQNVTFRCDPISEHNRLYWYRQTLGQGPEFLTYFQNEAQLEKSRLLSDRFSAERPKGSFSTLEIQRTEQGDSAMYLCASSHTGEEQFFGPGTRLTVL.

The chain links TRBV11-2 to TRBJ1-1; no clear D. The CDR3 is made up of 13 amino acids. Trimming took 2 bases from V and 6 from J, leaving 10 bases between them. Germline CDR1 SGHAT, CDR2 FQNNGV. The CDR3 coding sequence is TGTGCCAGCAGCTTACTCGCCAGCGCTGAAGCTTTCTTT. Translating gives CASSLLASAEAFF.

This chain uses TRBV25-1 with TRBJ2-7; 7 nucleotides line up with TRBD2. Germline CDR1 reads MGHDK; CDR2 reads SYGVNS. With 8 bases clipped from V and 2 bases from J, the junction kept 3 bases outside the gene matches. CDR3 length: 12 amino acids. The CDR3: CASGSGTYEQYF. CDR3 DNA sequence: TGTGCCAGCGGCAGCGGGACCTACGAGCAGTACTTC.

The chain uses TRBV5-1 and TRBJ2-1; D gene unclear. This CDR3 comprises 15 residues. CDR1 and CDR2 (germline): SGHRS, YFSETQ. The V and J ends lost 0 bases and 0 bases respectively, with 7 bases between them. The CDR3 loop reads CASSLAGSSYNEQFF. DNA of the CDR3: TGCGCCAGCAGCTTGGCGGGTAGCTCCTACAATGAGCAGTTCTTC.

As regards this clone: Other DNA sequences of this sample code for an identical CDR3. The gene calls are TRBV5-1 and TRBJ1-2; 7 positions agree with TRBD1. This CDR3 has 13 residues. V lost 4 bases, J lost 4 bases, and 4 bases stayed unmatched. Germline V gives CDR1 SGHRS, CDR2 YFSETQ. CDR3 DNA sequence: TGCGCCAGCAGCCCGGGACAGAGCTATGGCTACACCTTC. Its translation is CASSPGQSYGYTF.

The rearrangement links TRBV9 to TRBJ2-6; a weak D match, TRBD2 (5 bases). V lost 4 bases to trimming and J lost 0 bases, with 17 bases between them. The CDR3 consists of 18 residues. From germline, CDR1 is SGDLS and CDR2 YYNGEE. CDR3 region: CASSSPNGVRSGANVLTF. The CDR3, as DNA: TGTGCCAGCAGCTCTCCTAACGGGGTGCGCTCTGGGGCCAACGTCCTGACTTTC.

V gene TRBV27 combines with J gene TRBJ1-6; tentatively, D is TRBD1 (6 bases). The germline V and J ends were trimmed by 3 bases and 0 bases, with 9 bases remaining between them. From germline, CDR1 is MNHEY and CDR2 SMNVEV (reference sequence). The CDR3 has 16 amino acids. CDR3 residues: CASSFDRLSYNSPLHF. CDR3 coding DNA: TGTGCCAGCAGTTTCGACAGGCTCTCCTATAATTCACCCCTCCACTTT.